The TCR beta chain described here comes from a study of shared clonotypes between healthy human individuals (dated by TCRdb to the early 2020s). Study-level background: The cohort included three men and a couple of women between 18 and 49 years of age. For each donor, three plates each were used for CD4 naive and CD4 memory, two plates were used for CD8 naive, and one plate was used for CD8 memory. To estimate repertoire size and how much clonotype sharing occurs between individuals, the study deeply sequenced the blood TCR repertoires of roughly 5 healthy adults. To increase sequencing depth and limit assay-specific biases, different laboratories used diverse techniques to prepare libraries and sequence TCR repertoires. Leukapheresis yielded between about 0.9 and 10 billion PBMCs per donor.

CDR1 is given as SGDLS and CDR2 as YYNGEE, both from the germline V gene. Measured from the cysteine to the phenylalanine, the CDR3 is 15 residues long. CDR3 DNA is the only sequence kept; it has 45 bases, read in frame from the first base. V is pared back by 1 base and J by 5 bases, with 16 bases lying between the germline termini. Notes on this clone: Its antigen is unknown. Nothing much larger sits one base from this clone, and base qualities are not available.

Using the deep immunoSEQ assay, TCR CDR3 regions were amplified from genomic DNA by multiplex PCR. Extracted genomic DNA from each cell subset was distributed evenly across all wells of several immunoSEQ 96-well plates, and each plate was treated as a replicate. Each replicate PCR for sorted subsets received about 0.2 ug genomic DNA, equal to roughly 30,000 T cell genomes. Purified libraries were quantified with a Qubit 3.0 fluorometer, sized on a Bioanalyzer 2100, and re-quantified with the KAPA Library Quantification kit. A separate single-read 150-cycle Illumina NextSeq 550 flow cell was used to sequence each immunoSEQ 96-well plate. As for the authors' bioinformatics: Because only junctional sequences without quality scores were contained in the immunoSEQ output, filtering matching that applied to full-length reads could not be performed. Sequences were annotated with PyIR, a Python wrapper for IgBLAST v1.9, using IMGT germline references to assign V/J genes and CDR3. Any read was removed if the V/J assignment was weak (E-value above 1e-6), the CDR3 was missing, or the read contained stop codons, out-of-frame junctions, or ambiguous translated residues. V3J clonotypes were defined as sequences sharing an identical inferred V gene, J gene, and CDR3 amino acid sequence. Percentage overlap between repertoires was computed as shared unique clonotypes divided by the size of the smaller repertoire. Repertoire richness was assessed with RTK rarefaction, the Chao1 estimator, and Recon v2.1 estimates of unobserved clonotypes. OLGA was used to compute generation probabilities for all TCRbeta clonotypes that the gDNA method yielded from four donors. TCRdb retrieved this table from immuneACCESS and kept in-frame rearrangements only. Not all clones are present; in checked studies, unresolved V genes account for under half, and no reason is known for the remainder. V and J calls and clone size come straight from that table; D and trimming were deduced from the DNA. Within this sample are about 2.3 million clones, with under 95% of them counted one time only. The top ten hold about 0.41% of the sample.

What the authors observed across the whole study: Naive subsets generally had larger estimated clonotype richness than memory subsets did. When several donors were compared, the shared fraction of clonotypes was 5% to 6.5% for naive CD4, over 3% for naive CD8, 2.3% for memory CD4, and approximately 0.4% for memory CD8. Clonotypes shared by all four sorted-subset donors showed higher generation probabilities than non-shared clonotypes. Even with the large sequencing depth, rarefaction of the sorted-subset datasets indicated that sequencing was incomplete. The genetic and exposure-history diversity represented was limited by the small number of donors. Sampling was restricted to blood, and TCR repertoires in tissue are likely to differ from TCR repertoires in blood. Pairwise subsampling led to the expectation that sequencing depth would affect the degree of clonotype sharing among donors.

The donors were healthy, HIV-negative adults with no recently reported acute infections or vaccinations. Every donor was a Caucasian adult residing in Nashville, Tennessee, USA. Magnetic negative selection was used to enrich CD4+ T cells, after which naive cells were positively selected on CD45RA and the negative fraction became the memory subset. Blood was obtained by leukapheresis, after which PBMCs were separated by Ficoll-Histopaque density gradient centrifugation and cryopreserved in liquid nitrogen vapor phase. Analytical flow cytometry was used to check the purity and quantity of each magnetically sorted T cell population. From each sorted fraction, genomic DNA was isolated and quantified by UV absorbance on a Nanodrop 2000c.

The sequence is built from TRBV9 and TRBJ2-7, with TRBD1 as a weak D call on 5 bases. The sequenced sample was naive CD4+ T cells from PBMCs. The cell subset or site tag for this specimen amounts to: CD45RA+ positively selected. The TCR comes from a man aged 18 to 29 in good health. Some clones in this sample may be carry-over from other donors' samples. For the CDR3, the sequence is CASSVQGQGSNEQYF. The DNA sequence is given as TGTGCCAGCAGCGTACAAGGGCAGGGTTCTAACGAGCAGTACTTC. This CDR3, with the reference TRBV9 and TRBJ2-7 proteins standing in past its ends, gives the full variable domain DSGVTQTPKHLITATGQRVTLRCSPRSGDLSVYWYQQSLDQGLQFLIQYYNGEERAKGNILERFSAQQFPDLHSELNLSSLELGDSALYFCASSVQGQGSNEQYFGPGTRLTVT.